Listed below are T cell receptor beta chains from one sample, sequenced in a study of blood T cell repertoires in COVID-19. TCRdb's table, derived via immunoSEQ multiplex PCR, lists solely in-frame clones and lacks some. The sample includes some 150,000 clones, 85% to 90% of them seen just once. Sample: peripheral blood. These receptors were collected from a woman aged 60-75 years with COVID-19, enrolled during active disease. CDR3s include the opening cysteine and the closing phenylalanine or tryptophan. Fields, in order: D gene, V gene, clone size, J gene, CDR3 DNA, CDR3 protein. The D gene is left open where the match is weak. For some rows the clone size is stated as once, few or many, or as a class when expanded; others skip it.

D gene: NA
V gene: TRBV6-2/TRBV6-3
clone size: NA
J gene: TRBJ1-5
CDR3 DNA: TGTGCCAGCAGTTATGCAGGCTTATATAGCAATCAGCCCCAGCATTTT
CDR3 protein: CASSYAGLYSNQPQHF

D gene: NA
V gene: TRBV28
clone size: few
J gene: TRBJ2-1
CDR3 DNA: TGTGCCAGCAGTTCGCAGGAAACCGAGCAGTTCTTC
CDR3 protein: CASSSQETEQFF

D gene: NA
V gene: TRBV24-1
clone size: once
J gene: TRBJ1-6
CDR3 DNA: TGTGCCACCAGTGCTGGGCAGAACTCCAATTCACCCCTCCACTTT
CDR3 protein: CATSAGQNSNSPLHF

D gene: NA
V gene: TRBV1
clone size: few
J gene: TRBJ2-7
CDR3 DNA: TGCACCAGCAGCCAAGACCGGTCGATACCGGGAGGGCCCTACGAGCAGTACTTC
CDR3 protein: CTSSQDRSIPGGPYEQYF

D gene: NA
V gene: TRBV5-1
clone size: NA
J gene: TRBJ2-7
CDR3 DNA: TGCGCCAGCAGCTTGGACGGCTACGAGCAGTACTTC
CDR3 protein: CASSLDGYEQYF

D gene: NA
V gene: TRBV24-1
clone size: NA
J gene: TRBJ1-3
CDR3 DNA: TGTGCCACCAGTGATTTGAAGAGGACATTCTCTGGAAACACCATATATTTT
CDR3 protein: CATSDLKRTFSGNTIYF

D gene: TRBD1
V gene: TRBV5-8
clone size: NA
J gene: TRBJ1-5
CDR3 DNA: TGTGCCAGCAGCTCCGGACAGGCATATCAGCCCCAGCATTTT
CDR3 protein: CASSSGQAYQPQHF

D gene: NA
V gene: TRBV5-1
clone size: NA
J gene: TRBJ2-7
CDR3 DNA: TGCGCCAGCAGCCCACTTCCGACAGGACAACGGACTTACGAGCAGTACTTC
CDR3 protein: CASSPLPTGQRTYEQYF

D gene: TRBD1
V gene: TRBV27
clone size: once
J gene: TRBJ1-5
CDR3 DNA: TGTGCCAGCAGTTCAGGACAGGGAGGAACTCAGCCCCAGCATTTT
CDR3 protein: CASSSGQGGTQPQHF

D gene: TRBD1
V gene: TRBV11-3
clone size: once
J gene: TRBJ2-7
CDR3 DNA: TGTGCCAGCAGCCCGTCGGGACAGTCGCCCTACGAGCAGTACTTC
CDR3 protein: CASSPSGQSPYEQYF

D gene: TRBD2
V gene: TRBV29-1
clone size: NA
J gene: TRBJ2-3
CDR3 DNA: TGCAGTGGCGGACTAGCGGGAGCGGTAGATACGCAGTATTTT
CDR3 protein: CSGGLAGAVDTQYF

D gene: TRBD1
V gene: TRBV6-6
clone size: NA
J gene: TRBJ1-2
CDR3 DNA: TGTGCCAGCACTAAAGGGGGACAGGGCTATGGCTACACCTTC
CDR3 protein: CASTKGGQGYGYTF

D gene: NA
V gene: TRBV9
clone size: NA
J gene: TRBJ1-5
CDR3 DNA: TGTGCCAGCAGCGTAGGACAGAATCAGCCCCAGCATTTT
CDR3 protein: CASSVGQNQPQHF

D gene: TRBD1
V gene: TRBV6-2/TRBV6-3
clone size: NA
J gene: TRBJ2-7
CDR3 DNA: TGTGCCAGCTGTTCCCGGGACAGGGAGTGCGAGCAGTACTTC
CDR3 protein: CASCSRDRECEQYF

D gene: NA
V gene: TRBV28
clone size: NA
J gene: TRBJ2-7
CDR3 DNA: TGTGCCAGCAGTCCCGTCCCTCGGGGGGAGCAGTACTTC
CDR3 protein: CASSPVPRGEQYF

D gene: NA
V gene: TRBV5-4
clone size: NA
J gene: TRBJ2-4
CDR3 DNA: TGTGCCAGCAGCCTCGATTCACAGGGTACGGTTCAGTACTTC
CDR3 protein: CASSLDSQGTVQYF

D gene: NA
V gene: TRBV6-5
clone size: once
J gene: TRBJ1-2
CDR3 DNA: TGTGCCAGCAGCCCGCAGAGGGTAGCATACTTC
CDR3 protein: CASSPQRVAYF

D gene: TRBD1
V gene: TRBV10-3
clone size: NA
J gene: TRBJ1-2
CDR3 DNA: TGTGCCATCAGTGGGACAGGGGATCGGTATGGCTACACCTTC
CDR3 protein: CAISGTGDRYGYTF

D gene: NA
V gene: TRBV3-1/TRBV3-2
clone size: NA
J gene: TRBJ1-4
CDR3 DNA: TGTGCCAGCAGCACACTACAGGTTGAAAAACTGTTTTTT
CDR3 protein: CASSTLQVEKLFF

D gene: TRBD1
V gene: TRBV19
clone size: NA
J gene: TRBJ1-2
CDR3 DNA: TGTGCCAGTAGATTACGGGGGCAGGGGGCAAATGGCTACACCTTC
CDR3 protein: CASRLRGQGANGYTF

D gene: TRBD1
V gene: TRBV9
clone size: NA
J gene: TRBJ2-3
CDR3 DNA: TGTGCCAGCAGCGTAGTCCGGGAGACAGGGGCAGATACGCAGTATTTT
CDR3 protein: CASSVVRETGADTQYF

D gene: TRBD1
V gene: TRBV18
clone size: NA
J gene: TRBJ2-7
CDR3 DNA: TGTGCCAGCTCACTCGCGGACAGGGCTACCCGTGGGGAGCAGTACTTC
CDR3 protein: CASSLADRATRGEQYF

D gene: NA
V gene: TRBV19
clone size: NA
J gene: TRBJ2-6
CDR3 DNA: TGTGCCAGTAGTTCCAAGCGGATCTCTGGGGCCAACGTCCTGACTTTC
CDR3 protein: CASSSKRISGANVLTF

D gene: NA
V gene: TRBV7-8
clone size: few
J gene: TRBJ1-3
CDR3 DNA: TGTGCCAGCAGCTTGACATCCTCTGGAAACACCATATATTTT
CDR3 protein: CASSLTSSGNTIYF

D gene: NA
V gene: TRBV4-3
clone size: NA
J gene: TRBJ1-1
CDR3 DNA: TGCGCCAGCAGCCAAGAGGCAGGGATGAGGACTGAAGCTTTCTTT
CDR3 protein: CASSQEAGMRTEAFF

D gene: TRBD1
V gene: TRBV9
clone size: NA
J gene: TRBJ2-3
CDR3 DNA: TGTGCCAGCAGCGCGACAGGGCCAGTCGATACGCAGTATTTT
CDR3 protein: CASSATGPVDTQYF

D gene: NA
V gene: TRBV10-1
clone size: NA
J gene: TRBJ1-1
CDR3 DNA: TGCGCCAGCAGTCCCCGACTAGGGAACACTGAAGCTTTCTTT
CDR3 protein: CASSPRLGNTEAFF

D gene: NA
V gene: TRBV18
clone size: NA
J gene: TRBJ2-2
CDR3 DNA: TGTGCCAGCTCATTGCAGGGGACCGGGGAGCTGTTTTTT
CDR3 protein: CASSLQGTGELFF

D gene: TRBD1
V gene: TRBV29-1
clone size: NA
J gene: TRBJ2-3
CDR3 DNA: TGCAGCGTCCGCCTAACAGGGGACACAGATACGCAGTATTTT
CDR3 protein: CSVRLTGDTDTQYF

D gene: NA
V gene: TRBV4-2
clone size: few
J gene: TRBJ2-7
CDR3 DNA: TGTGCCAGCAGCCAAGTGTCGGTGAGGGTCCACGAGCAGTACTTC
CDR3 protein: CASSQVSVRVHEQYF

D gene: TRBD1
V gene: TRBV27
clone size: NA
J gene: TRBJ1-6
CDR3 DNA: TGTGCCAGCAGTCAGACAGGGGGTTACAATTCACCCCTCCACTTT
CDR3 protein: CASSQTGGYNSPLHF

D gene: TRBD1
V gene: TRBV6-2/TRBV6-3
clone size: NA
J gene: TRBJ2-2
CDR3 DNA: TGTGCCAGCAGCCGGACAGGGGTCGTCACCGGGGAGCTGTTTTTT
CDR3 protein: CASSRTGVVTGELFF

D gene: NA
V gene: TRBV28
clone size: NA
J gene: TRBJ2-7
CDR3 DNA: TGTGCCAGCAGTTTACAGAATCCCTACGAGCAGTACTTC
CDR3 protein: CASSLQNPYEQYF

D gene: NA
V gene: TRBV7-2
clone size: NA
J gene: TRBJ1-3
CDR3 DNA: TGTGCCAGCAGCTTAGGAGACGGGAGGTCTGGAAACACCATATATTTT
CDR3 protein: CASSLGDGRSGNTIYF

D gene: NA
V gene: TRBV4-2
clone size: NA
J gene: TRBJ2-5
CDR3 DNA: TGTGCCAGCAGCCCCGCCGGGACCGGGACACAAGAGACCCAGTACTTC
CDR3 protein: CASSPAGTGTQETQYF

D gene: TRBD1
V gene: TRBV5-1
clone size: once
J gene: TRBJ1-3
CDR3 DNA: TGCGCCAGCAGCTTGGGAGGGACAGGGGCCGGAAACACCATATATTTT
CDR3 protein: CASSLGGTGAGNTIYF

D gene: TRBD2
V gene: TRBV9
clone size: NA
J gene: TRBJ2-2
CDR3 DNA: TGTGCCAGCAGCGGGGGACTAGCGAGCACCGGGGAGCTGTTTTTT
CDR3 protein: CASSGGLASTGELFF

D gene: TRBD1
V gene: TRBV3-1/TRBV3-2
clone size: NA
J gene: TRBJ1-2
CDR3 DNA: TGTGCCAGCAGCGCAGTAACAGGGGGTGGCTACACCTTC
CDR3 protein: CASSAVTGGGYTF

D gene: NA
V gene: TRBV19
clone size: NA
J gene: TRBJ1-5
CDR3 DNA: TGTGCCAGTACCACTGCAGGGGGCAATCAGCCCCAGCATTTT
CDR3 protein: CASTTAGGNQPQHF

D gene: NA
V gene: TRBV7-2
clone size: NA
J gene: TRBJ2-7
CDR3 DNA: TGTGCCAGCAGCCCCAACAGGGAGGGCGAGCAGTACTTC
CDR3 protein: CASSPNREGEQYF

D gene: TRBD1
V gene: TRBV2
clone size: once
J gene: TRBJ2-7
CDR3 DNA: TGTGCCAGCGGGGGACAGCGTAAAGAGCAGTACTTC
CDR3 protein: CASGGQRKEQYF